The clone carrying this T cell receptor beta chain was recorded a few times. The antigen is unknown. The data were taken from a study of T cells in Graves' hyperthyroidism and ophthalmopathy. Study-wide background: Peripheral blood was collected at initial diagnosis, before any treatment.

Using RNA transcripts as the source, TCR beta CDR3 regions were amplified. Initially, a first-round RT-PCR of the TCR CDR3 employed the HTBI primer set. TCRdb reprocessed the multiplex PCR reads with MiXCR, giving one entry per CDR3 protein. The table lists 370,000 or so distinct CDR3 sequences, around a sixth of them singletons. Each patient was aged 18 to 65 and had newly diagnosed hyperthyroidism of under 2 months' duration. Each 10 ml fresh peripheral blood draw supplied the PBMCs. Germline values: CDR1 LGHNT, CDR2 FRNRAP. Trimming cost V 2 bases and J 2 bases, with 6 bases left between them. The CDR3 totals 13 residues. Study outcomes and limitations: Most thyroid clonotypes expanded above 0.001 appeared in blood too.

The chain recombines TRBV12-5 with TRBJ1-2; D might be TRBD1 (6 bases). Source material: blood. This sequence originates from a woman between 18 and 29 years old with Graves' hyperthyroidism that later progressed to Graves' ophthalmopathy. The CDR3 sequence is CASGLTGNYGYTF. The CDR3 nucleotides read TGTGCTAGTGGTTTGACAGGGAACTATGGCTACACCTTC. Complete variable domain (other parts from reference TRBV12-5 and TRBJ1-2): DARVTQTPRHKVTEMGQEVTMRCQPILGHNTVFWYRQTMMQGLELLAYFRNRAPLDDSGMPKDRFSAEMPDATLATLKIQPSEPRDSAVYFCASGLTGNYGYTFGSGTRLTVV.